The next 9 T cell receptor beta chains were all read from a single sample in a study of beta chain features in type 1 diabetes. TCRB transcripts that were expressed got sequenced, as all of the isolated RNA had been reverse transcribed. Assay used: immunoSEQ multiplex PCR; TCRdb lists only in-frame clones, some missing. The sample includes hundreds of thousands of clones, around an eighth seen only once; the top ten take approximately 0.022%. Study-wide results and caveats: Researchers report that Type 1 diabetes patients had moderately but significantly shorter TCRB CDR3s across all four CD4+ subsets.

Their recognized antigens are unknown. Sequencing was performed on naive CD4+ T cells from blood. All receptors come from a young man with type 1 diabetes.

This clone was detected a few times. V gene TRBV2 combines with J gene TRBJ1-5; the D is unclear. The CDR3 covers 15 residues. The ends were cut back, 3 bases at V and 4 bases at J, with 13 bases in the middle. Germline values: CDR1 SNHLY, CDR2 FYNNEI. In DNA form, the CDR3 reads TGTGCCAGCAGTGAGTCTGGGCTCGAGAATCAGCCCCAGCATTTT. Translating gives CASSESGLENQPQHF.

This clone occurred a few times. The chain carries TRBV28 and TRBJ2-5; the D gene could be TRBD1 or TRBD2 (5 bases each). Germline V gene lookup returns CDR1 MDHEN and CDR2 SYDVKM. Trimming took 4 bases from V and 4 from J, leaving 25 bases between them. The CDR3 sequence is 18 residues long. CDR3 nucleotides: TGTGCCAGCAGTTCACCCGCCCCAGCGGCAGGGATTGTAGAGACCCAGTACTTC. This gives the protein CASSSPAPAAGIVETQYF.

The V and J genes are TRBV9 and TRBJ2-7, with D perhaps matching TRBD1 (5 bases). Trimming shortened V by 2 bases and J by 4 bases, and 13 bases separated the two germline ends. Germline V gene lookup returns CDR1 SGDLS and CDR2 YYNGEE. This CDR3 is built from 14 residues. The CDR3 sequence is CASSVQGVEYEQYF. CDR3 in DNA: TGTGCCAGCAGCGTCCAGGGTGTGGAGTACGAGCAGTACTTC.

This CDR3 is CASSAPPGTELYEQYF. The CDR3 bases are TGTGCCAGCAGCGCGCCACCCGGGACAGAACTTTACGAGCAGTACTTC. The chain links TRBV5-6 to TRBJ2-7, with TRBD1 matching over 7 bases. Germline V CDR1 and CDR2: SGHDT, YYEEEE. CDR3 length: 16 residues. The V and J ends lost 4 bases and 4 bases, in that order; junction bases with no gene match: 14. The entire variable domain, with the rest obtained from reference TRBV5-6 and TRBJ2-7, is as follows: DAGVTQSPTHLIKTRGQQVTLRCSPKSGHDTVSWYQQALGQGPQFIFQYYEEEERQRGNFPDRFSGHQFPNYSSELNVNALLLGDSALYLCASSAPPGTELYEQYFGPGTRLTVT.

The V and J genes are TRBV7-9 and TRBJ1-2; D is perhaps TRBD1 (6 bases). The CDR3 has 14 amino acids. Trimming removed 3 bases at V and 5 bases at J, with 13 bases between. Per germline, CDR1 SEHNR and CDR2 FQNEAQ (reference sequence). CDR3 sequence: CASSFEVTGYGYTF. The CDR3 DNA reads as TGTGCCAGCAGCTTTGAGGTCACAGGGTATGGCTACACCTTC.

Only a few counts were recorded for this clone. V gene TRBV29-1 combines with J gene TRBJ1-2, with a possible D match to TRBD1 (6 bases). CDR1 is SQVTM, CDR2 ANQGSEA, per germline. This CDR3 is built from 13 residues. Trimming pared 4 bases from V and 1 base from J, leaving 10 bases between. The CDR3 nucleotides are TGCAGCGTTGTTCTGGACAGTAACTATGGCTACACCTTC. It is translated as CSVVLDSNYGYTF. Looking up the rest from reference TRBV29-1 and TRBJ1-2 gives the full variable domain: SAVISQKPSRDICQRGTSLTIQCQVDSQVTMMFWYRQQPGQSLTLIATANQGSEATYESGFVIDKFPISRPNLTFSTLTVSNMSPEDSSIYLCSVVLDSNYGYTFGSGTRLTVV.

V and J are TRBV6-6 and TRBJ2-3, with TRBD1 identical over 9 bases. J was trimmed by 0 bases and V by 2 bases; bases with no gene match: 0. There are 15 residues in the CDR3. Germline V gene sequence: CDR1 MNHNY, CDR2 SVGAGI (reference sequence). DNA of the CDR3: TGTGCCAGCAGTTACGACAGGGGGAGCACAGATACGCAGTATTTT. It is translated as CASSYDRGSTDTQYF.

This sequence joins TRBV27 and TRBJ1-2; the D gene is possibly TRBD1 (5 bases). Germline-derived CDR1 and CDR2 are MNHEY and SMNVEV (reference sequence). The CDR3 totals 11 residues. V gave up 8 bases and J gave up 6 bases, with 10 bases separating them. As DNA, the CDR3 is TGTGCCAGCGCAGGGTTCGATGGCTACACCTTC. Its protein product is CASAGFDGYTF.

The chain couples TRBV28 to TRBJ2-1, with 9 bases matching TRBD1. Germline V gives CDR1 MDHEN, CDR2 SYDVKM. This CDR3 contains 13 residues. V was clipped by 10 bases and J by 6 bases; unmatched bases: 7. CDR3 residues: CATGTGRTNEQFF. The CDR3 nucleotides are TGTGCCACCGGGACAGGGAGGACCAATGAGCAGTTCTTC.